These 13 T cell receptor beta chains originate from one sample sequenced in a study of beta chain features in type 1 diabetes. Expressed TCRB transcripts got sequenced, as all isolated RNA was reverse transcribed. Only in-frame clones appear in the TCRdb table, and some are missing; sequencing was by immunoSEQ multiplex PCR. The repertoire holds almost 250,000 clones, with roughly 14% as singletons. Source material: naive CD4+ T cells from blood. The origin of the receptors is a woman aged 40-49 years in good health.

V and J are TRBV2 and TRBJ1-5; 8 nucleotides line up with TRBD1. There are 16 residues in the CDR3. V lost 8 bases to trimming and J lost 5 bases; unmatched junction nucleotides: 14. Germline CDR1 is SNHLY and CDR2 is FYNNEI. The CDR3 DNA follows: TGTGCCAGCCTCCGGACAGGGACAGCTCTCGATCAGCCCCAGCATTTT. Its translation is CASLRTGTALDQPQHF.

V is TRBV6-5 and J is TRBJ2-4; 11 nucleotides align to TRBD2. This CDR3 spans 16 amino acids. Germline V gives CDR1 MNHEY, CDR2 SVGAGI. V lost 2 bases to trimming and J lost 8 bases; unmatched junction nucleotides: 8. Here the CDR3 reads CASSYTSGGRGHIQYF. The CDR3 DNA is TGTGCCAGCAGTTACACTAGCGGGGGCCGGGGTCACATTCAGTACTTC.

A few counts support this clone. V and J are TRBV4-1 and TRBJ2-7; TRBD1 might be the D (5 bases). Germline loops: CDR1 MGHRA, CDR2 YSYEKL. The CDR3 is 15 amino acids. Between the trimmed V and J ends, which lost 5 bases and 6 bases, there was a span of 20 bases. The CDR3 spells CASSTGAQVLSEQYF. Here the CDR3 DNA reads TGCGCCAGCAGCACAGGCGCACAAGTCTTGTCCGAGCAGTACTTC.

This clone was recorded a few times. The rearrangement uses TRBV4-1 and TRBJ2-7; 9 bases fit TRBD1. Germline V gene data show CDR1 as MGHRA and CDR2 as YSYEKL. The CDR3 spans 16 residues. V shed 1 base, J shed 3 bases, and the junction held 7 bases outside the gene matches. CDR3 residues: CASSQGGTGMYYEQYF. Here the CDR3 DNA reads TGCGCCAGCAGCCAAGGGGGGACAGGGATGTACTACGAGCAGTACTTC.

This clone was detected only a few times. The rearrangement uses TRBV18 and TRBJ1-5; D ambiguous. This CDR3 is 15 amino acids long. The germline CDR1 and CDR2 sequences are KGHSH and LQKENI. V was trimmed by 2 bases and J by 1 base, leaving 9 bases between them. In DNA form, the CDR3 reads TGTGCCAGCTCACCAGCGGGAGCGAGCAATCAGCCCCAGCATTTT. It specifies CASSPAGASNQPQHF.

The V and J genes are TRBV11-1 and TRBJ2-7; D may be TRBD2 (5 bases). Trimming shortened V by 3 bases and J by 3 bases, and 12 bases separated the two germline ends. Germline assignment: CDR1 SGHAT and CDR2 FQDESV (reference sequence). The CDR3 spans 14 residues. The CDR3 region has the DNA TGTGCCAGCAGCTTGGGGAGACTGGACTACGAGCAGTACTTC. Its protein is CASSLGRLDYEQYF.

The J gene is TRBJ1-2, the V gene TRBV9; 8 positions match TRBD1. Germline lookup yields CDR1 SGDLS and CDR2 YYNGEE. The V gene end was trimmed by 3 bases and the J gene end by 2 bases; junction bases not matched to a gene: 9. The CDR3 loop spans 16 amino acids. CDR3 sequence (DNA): TGTGCCAGCAGCGGCCAGGGGGCGCGGGAGAACTATGGCTACACCTTC. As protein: CASSGQGARENYGYTF. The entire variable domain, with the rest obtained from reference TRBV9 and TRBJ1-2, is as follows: DSGVTQTPKHLITATGQRVTLRCSPRSGDLSVYWYQQSLDQGLQFLIQYYNGEERAKGNILERFSAQQFPDLHSELNLSSLELGDSALYFCASSGQGARENYGYTFGSGTRLTVV.

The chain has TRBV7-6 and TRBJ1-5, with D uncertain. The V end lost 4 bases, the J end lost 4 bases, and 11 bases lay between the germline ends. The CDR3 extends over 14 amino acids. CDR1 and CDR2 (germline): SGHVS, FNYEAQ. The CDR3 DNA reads TGTGCCAGCAGCTCCAGGCAGACAAATCAGCCCCAGCATTTT. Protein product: CASSSRQTNQPQHF. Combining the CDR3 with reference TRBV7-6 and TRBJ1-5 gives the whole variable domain GAGVSQSPRYKVTKRGQDVALRCDPISGHVSLYWYRQALGQGPEFLTYFNYEAQQDKSGLPNDRFSAERPEGSISTLTIQRTEQRDSAMYRCASSSRQTNQPQHFGDGTRLSIL.

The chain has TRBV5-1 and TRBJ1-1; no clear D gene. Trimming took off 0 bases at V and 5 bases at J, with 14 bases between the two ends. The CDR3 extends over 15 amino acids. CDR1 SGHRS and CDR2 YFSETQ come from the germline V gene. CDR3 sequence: CASSLATGRSTEAFF. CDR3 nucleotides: TGCGCCAGCAGCTTGGCTACGGGTAGGTCGACTGAAGCTTTCTTT.

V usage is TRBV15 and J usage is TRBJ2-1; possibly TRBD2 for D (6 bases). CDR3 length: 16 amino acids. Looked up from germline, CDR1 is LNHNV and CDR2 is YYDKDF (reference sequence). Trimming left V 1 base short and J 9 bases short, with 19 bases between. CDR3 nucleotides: TGTGCCACCAGCAGAGCCGTAGGCCTAGCGTGGGGTGAGCAGTTCTTC. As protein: CATSRAVGLAWGEQFF.

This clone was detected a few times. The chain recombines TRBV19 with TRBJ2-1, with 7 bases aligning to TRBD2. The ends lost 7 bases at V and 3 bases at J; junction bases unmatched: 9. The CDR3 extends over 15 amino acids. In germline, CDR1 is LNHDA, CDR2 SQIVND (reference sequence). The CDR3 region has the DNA TGTGCCAGTAAGGAACGCGGGGGAAACTACAATGAGCAGTTCTTC. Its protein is CASKERGGNYNEQFF.

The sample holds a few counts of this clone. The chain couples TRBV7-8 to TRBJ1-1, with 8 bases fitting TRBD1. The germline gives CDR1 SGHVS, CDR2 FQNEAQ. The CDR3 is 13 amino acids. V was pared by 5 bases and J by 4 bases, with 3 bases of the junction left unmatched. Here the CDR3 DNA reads TGTGCCAGCAGCCACAGGGGGAGCACTGAAGCTTTCTTT. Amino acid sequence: CASSHRGSTEAFF.

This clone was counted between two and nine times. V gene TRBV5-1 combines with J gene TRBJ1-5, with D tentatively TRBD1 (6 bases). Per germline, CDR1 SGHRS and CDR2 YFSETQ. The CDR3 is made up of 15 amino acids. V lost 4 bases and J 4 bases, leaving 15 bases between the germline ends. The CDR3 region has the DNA TGCGCCAGCAGCCCCGTGGGGGGGGCTAATCAGCCCCAGCATTTT. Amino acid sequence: CASSPVGGANQPQHF.